Detailed here is one T cell receptor beta chain. In this sample, this clonotype turned up a few times. Its binding antigen is unknown. A read error may account for a junction end that differs from germline. The 35 to 40 donors, aged about 6 to 100 years, were systemically healthy Caucasian individuals from Russia. Each donor gave ten milliliters of peripheral blood, drawn into EDTA-treated Vacutainer tubes. Ficoll-Paque density-gradient centrifugation was used to isolate PBMCs, with at least 7 million obtained per sample. Trizol reagent was used to extract total RNA from PBMCs, with at least 6 micrograms per sample. The percentages of naive CD45RAhigh/CD27high T cells were determined by flow cytometry on a PBMC aliquot from every donor. This specimen belongs to a study of blood T cells in healthy people across ages (dated by TCRdb to between 2015 and 2017). A note on the overall study: In model experiments, template switching captured roughly one uniquely barcoded TCR beta cDNA molecule for every two T cells. To track age-related changes in TCR beta repertoire diversity, the study relied on deep sequencing normalized with unique cDNA molecular identifiers. The donors were divided into four age groups: young (average about 16 years), middle-aged (over 35), aged (approximately 62) and long-lived (roughly 88). The study analyzed two additional independent replicas of 1 million unique cDNA reads from the same blood draw for two donors, one aged 18 to 29 and one aged 80 or older. Results the study describes overall, beyond this receptor: There was a strong correlation between observed TCR beta diversity and the percentage of naive T cells measured by flow cytometry. As age increased, observed TCR beta diversity per million T cells dropped in a roughly linear way, and a significant reduction was already evident by age roughly 36. Because the CMV infection status of the donors was unknown, age-related changes in expanded clonotypes may potentially have been confounded. The long-lived group showed more naive CD4+ T cells, fewer expanded clones and increased TCR diversity than the aged group, suggesting age selection. Because profiling used bulk unsorted PBMCs, naive and antigen-experienced compartments could not be compared conclusively. Total diversity estimates from one million sequenced T cells were considered lower bounds and underestimates.

From the cysteine through the phenylalanine, the CDR3 covers 13 amino acids. CDR3 DNA only is kept here, 39 bases in frame from base 1. CDR1 and CDR2 were assigned from the germline V gene as SGHRS and YFSETQ. Receptor amplification or capture employed 5' RACE. Sequenced using an Illumina HiSeq 2500. A second PCR of about 6 to 12 cycles was performed with a sample-barcoded 5' primer and a J-beta primer mix. A template-switch 5' adaptor carrying 12 random nucleotides introduced a unique molecular identifier onto each TCR beta cDNA molecule. Each sample yielded at least 2.5 million CDR3-containing paired-end reads. First-strand cDNA was synthesized from all RNA with the Mint cDNA synthesis kit, primed by a TRBC-specific oligonucleotide. Following uracil-DNA glycosylase treatment, a first 18-cycle PCR with universal primers M1SS and BC2_uni_R was performed on all cDNA. Under the source paper's analysis protocol: Normalization of each sample was performed by random selection of 1 million high-quality reads, each carrying a distinct molecular identifier. Reads sharing molecular identifiers were discarded rather than binned into consensus sequences. MiTCR, set to a Q25 quality threshold and the strictest error-elimination algorithm, was used for CDR3 identification, clonotype clustering and error correction. Lower-bound total TCR beta diversity was estimated with a nonparametric unseen species model using Euler transformation. TCRdb reprocessing: public reads trimmed at Q25 with fastp, clones called with MiXCR, in-frame beta chains kept. Each entry merges the rows of one CDR3 protein and shows their most common DNA and genes. Clone size and V and J calls follow TCRdb, not the original study. The sample records approximately 800,000 distinct CDR3 sequences, 25% of which are singletons. Together, the top ten hold 3.7% of the sample.

This sample was shared with a second study, whose subject was T cells of mothers and their children. The second study also describes: Nine systemically healthy Caucasian individuals served as donors, namely three mothers together with their six children. cDNA synthesis consumed the entire amount of extracted RNA, loaded at approximately 1.5 ug RNA in each 15 ul reaction. Sample barcodes and 2-4 random nucleotides were added via the M1S primer in the second PCR. Over 8.5 million TCR beta CDR3 reads were obtained for each mother, and around 3 million reads were obtained for each child. In both related and unrelated pairs, thymic selection shapes the output of TCR recombination in a similar way, with inherited differences having only a minor effect. Related mother-child pairs always showed normalized repertoire overlap that was slightly higher than in unrelated mother-child pairs, though the difference was never significant. Persistent microchimeric T cell clones were not detected, at a sensitivity of around 95 clones per million clonotypes. To look for features that set related mother-child pairs apart from unrelated individuals, the researchers ran deep NGS to compare the TCR beta repertoires of mothers and children. Mothers averaged around 40 +/- 4 years of age and children averaged around 10 +/- 4 years. After adapter ligation was performed with NEBNext reagents, the libraries were sequenced on an Illumina HiSeq 2000 with 100+100 nt paired-end reads. To prevent cross-contamination, the mother and child libraries were prepared a month apart and were sequenced in separate runs. For each donor, somewhere between about 500,000 and 2,300,000 distinct TCR beta clonotypes were identified. Naive TCR beta clonotypes were estimated from low-frequency clonotypes matched to each donor's FACS-determined naive share, without sorting.

This receptor was identified in a boy aged 5-17 years in good health. Recombination linked TRBV5-1 to TRBJ2-3, with the D gene not confidently named. What was sequenced was blood. CDR3 region: CASSFWAPDAQYF. In nucleotide form, the sequence is TGCGCCAGCAGCTTTTGGGCGCCAGATGCGCAGTATTTT.